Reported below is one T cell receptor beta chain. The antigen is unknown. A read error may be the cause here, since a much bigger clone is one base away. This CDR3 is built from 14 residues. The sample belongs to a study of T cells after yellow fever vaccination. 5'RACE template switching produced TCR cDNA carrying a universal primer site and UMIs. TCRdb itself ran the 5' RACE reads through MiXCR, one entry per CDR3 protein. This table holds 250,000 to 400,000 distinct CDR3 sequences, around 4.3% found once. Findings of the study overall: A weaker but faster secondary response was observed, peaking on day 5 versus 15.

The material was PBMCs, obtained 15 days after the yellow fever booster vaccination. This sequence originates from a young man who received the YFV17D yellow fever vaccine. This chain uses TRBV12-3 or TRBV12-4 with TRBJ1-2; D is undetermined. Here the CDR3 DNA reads TGTGCCAGCAGTCTAGGGCCCAAAATGGATGGCTACCCCTTC. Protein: CASSLGPKMDGYPF.